Below are 8 T cell receptor beta chains sequenced from a single sample in a study of control samples from healthy donors and cancer patients. TCRdb's table, derived via immunoSEQ multiplex PCR, lists solely in-frame clones and lacks some. The sample contains 180,000 or so clones, around 93% of which appear only once. The specimen sequenced was blood. These receptors came from a woman in her fifties or sixties in good health.

This chain joins TRBV12-3 or TRBV12-4 and TRBJ2-7; 9 nucleotides match TRBD1. The CDR3 is 13 amino acids. V was pared by 5 bases and J by 3 bases, with 2 bases of the junction left unmatched. In DNA, the CDR3 is TGTGCCAGCAGTCCGGGACAGGGCTACGAGCAGTACTTC. It yields the protein CASSPGQGYEQYF.

The chain uses TRBV6-2 or TRBV6-3 and TRBJ1-5; weak D call: TRBD1 (6 bases). Per the germline V gene, CDR1 is MNHEY and CDR2 is SVGEGT. This CDR3 has 14 residues. V lost 5 bases, J lost 2 bases, and 10 bases lay in between. The CDR3 here is CASSRQVGNQPQHF. DNA for the CDR3: TGTGCCAGCAGTCGACAGGTAGGCAATCAGCCCCAGCATTTT.

The chain joins TRBV5-1 to TRBJ2-7; 7 nucleotides match TRBD1. The CDR3 runs to 14 residues. With V trimmed by 4 bases and J by 4 bases, 8 bases remained unmatched. The germline V gene has CDR1 SGHRS and CDR2 YFSETQ. CDR3 DNA sequence: TGCGCCAGCAGCCCGGAGACAGGGAGATACGAGCAGTACTTC. As protein: CASSPETGRYEQYF.

The chain uses TRBV7-9 and TRBJ1-1, with TRBD1 matching over 12 bases. V lost 8 bases and J lost 1; bases outside the gene matches: 5. This CDR3 has 15 amino acids. Germline V gives CDR1 SEHNR, CDR2 FQNEAQ (reference sequence). In DNA form, the CDR3 reads TGTGCCAGCCGAAAGGGACAGGGGGCGAACACTGAAGCTTTCTTT. It encodes CASRKGQGANTEAFF.

The rearrangement uses TRBV11-2 and TRBJ2-3; 8 bases line up with TRBD2. This CDR3 is built from 15 residues. V gave up 5 bases and J gave up 5 bases; unmatched junction bases: 9. Germline V gives CDR1 SGHAT, CDR2 FQNNGV. DNA of the CDR3: TGTGCCAGCAGCCTCTCCCTAGCGGGCCAAGATACGCAGTATTTT. Translation gives CASSLSLAGQDTQYF.

The chain has TRBV7-8 and TRBJ1-2; 7 bases agree with TRBD1. Germline V gene lookup returns CDR1 SGHVS and CDR2 FQNEAQ. J lost 3 bases, V lost 5 bases, and 9 bases had no gene match. CDR3 length: 15 amino acids. The CDR3 DNA sequence: TGTGCCAGCAGCCTGGGGAGCAGGGGGTACTATGGCTACACCTTC. This gives the protein CASSLGSRGYYGYTF.

V usage is TRBV6-6 and J usage is TRBJ1-5, with 9 bases lining up with TRBD1. This CDR3 contains 15 residues. Germline CDR1 is MNHNY and CDR2 is SVGAGI (reference sequence). With V trimmed by 5 bases and J by 0 bases, 2 bases remained unmatched. The CDR3 here is CASSKQGASNQPQHF. CDR3 nucleotide sequence: TGTGCCAGCAGTAAACAGGGGGCTAGCAATCAGCCCCAGCATTTT.

The V gene is TRBV6-5, the J gene TRBJ2-2; perhaps D is TRBD1 or TRBD2 (5 bases each). The CDR3 is 15 amino acids. Germline CDR1 is MNHEY and CDR2 is SVGAGI. Between the trimmed V and J ends, which lost 6 bases and 0 bases, there was a span of 11 bases. This CDR3 is CASSAGSANTGELFF. In nucleotides, the CDR3 is TGTGCCAGCAGCGCAGGGAGCGCGAACACCGGGGAGCTGTTTTTT.